The T cell receptor (beta chain) described here comes from a study of Ad26.COV2.S vaccination and SARS-CoV-2 variants. Stated treatment: around 19 received Ad26.COV2.S at low or high dose, single or two shots; roughly five received placebo; per-sample allocation not given. Day 63 after the first vaccine or placebo injection was the time point for sampling. The data were produced by immunoSEQ multiplex PCR, yet TCRdb's version contains in-frame clones alone and is incomplete. Of fewer than 400,000 clones in the sample, around 85% are singletons; the top ten hold approximately 2%. Study-wide points: The study found higher spike-specific TCR breadth in vaccine than placebo recipients. Quantification of TCR breadth and depth may have yielded underestimates of total T cell responses.

As to this clone: Its target is not known.

This TCR derives from a person aged 18-60 years who received the Ad26.COV2.S COVID-19 vaccine or a placebo. Sequencing used peripheral blood, obtained in a trial of Ad26.COV2.S vaccine versus placebo.

The CDR3 DNA follows: TGTGCCAGCATCCCCGGGACAGCGGCTTACGAGCAGTACTTC. This gives the protein CASIPGTAAYEQYF. The chain employs TRBV6-5 and TRBJ2-7; TRBD1 aligns across 7 bases. The CDR3 has 14 residues. Trimming took 7 bases from V and 4 from J; bases not matched to a gene: 10. Germline assignment: CDR1 MNHEY and CDR2 SVGAGI.